This T cell receptor beta chain was obtained from a study of human T cells and chemical hapten exposure. Study summary: Diphenylcyclopropenone was administered weekly to the scalp of patients throughout the approximately 24-week study.

This clonotype came up a few times. Regarding time point: pre-sensitization, week 0. Indicated treatment: therapeutic diphenylcyclopropenone sensitization with weekly scalp DPC. It was from unfractionated whole blood that total RNA was extracted. From the RACE reads, TCRdb called clonotypes with MiXCR, one entry per CDR3 protein. Of fewer than 150,000 distinct CDR3 sequences listed, approximately 15% are singletons. The trim removed 5 bases at V and 2 bases at J, leaving 8 bases unmatched. The germline V gene has CDR1 MNHEY and CDR2 SVGEGT. The CDR3 has 16 amino acids. This sequence was found in a young woman with alopecia areata. Some clones in this sample may be carry-over from other donors' samples. This sample comprised whole blood, obtained in connection with sensitization to the hapten diphenylcyclopropenone (DPC). The V gene is TRBV6-2 or TRBV6-3, the J gene TRBJ2-7, with 11 nucleotides matching TRBD2. For the CDR3, the DNA is TGTGCCAGCAGTGACCCTAGCGGGGGGCTGGCCTACGAGCAGTACTTC. Its translation is CASSDPSGGLAYEQYF.